This TCR beta chain was recorded in a study of blood T cell repertoires in COVID-19. Study context: Samples taken during acute and convalescent COVID-19 were collected in the United States, Italy and Spain.

There are 14 residues in the CDR3. V was trimmed by 2 bases and J by 2 bases, leaving 10 bases between them. Looked up from germline, CDR1 is ENHRY and CDR2 is SYGVKD. Original processing methods: Quantification of nucleated cells was approximated via reference gene primer amplification. Generated by immunoSEQ multiplex PCR, the TCRdb table keeps only in-frame clones and is missing some. V and J calls and clone size are as listed in that table; D and trimming were resolved from the DNA. This table holds under 20,000 clones, 70% to 90% found once. The chain combines TRBV10-3 with TRBJ2-7, with D maybe TRBD2 (5 bases). This receptor was obtained from a human donor with active COVID-19. The donor label of this sample is uncertain. Sequenced input: peripheral blood. CDR3 protein: CAISETSDTYEQYF. For the CDR3, the DNA is TGTGCCATCAGTGAGACTAGTGATACCTACGAGCAGTACTTC.